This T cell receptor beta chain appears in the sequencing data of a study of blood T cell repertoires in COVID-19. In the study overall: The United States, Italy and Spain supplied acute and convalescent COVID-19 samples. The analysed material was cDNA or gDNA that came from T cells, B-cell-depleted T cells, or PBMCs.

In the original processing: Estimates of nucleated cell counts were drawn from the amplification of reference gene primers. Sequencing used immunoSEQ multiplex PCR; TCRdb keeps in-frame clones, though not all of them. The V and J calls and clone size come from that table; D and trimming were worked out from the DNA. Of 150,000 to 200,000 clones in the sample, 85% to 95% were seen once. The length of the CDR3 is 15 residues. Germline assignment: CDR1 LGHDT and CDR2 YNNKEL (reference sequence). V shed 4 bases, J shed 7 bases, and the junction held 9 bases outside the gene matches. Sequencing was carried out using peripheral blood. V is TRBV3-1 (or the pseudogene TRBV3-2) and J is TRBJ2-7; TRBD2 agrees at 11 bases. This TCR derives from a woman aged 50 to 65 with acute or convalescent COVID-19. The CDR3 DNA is TGTGCCAGCAGCCTCCAGGGGGGACTAGCGGAAGAGCAGTACTTC. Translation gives CASSLQGGLAEEQYF.